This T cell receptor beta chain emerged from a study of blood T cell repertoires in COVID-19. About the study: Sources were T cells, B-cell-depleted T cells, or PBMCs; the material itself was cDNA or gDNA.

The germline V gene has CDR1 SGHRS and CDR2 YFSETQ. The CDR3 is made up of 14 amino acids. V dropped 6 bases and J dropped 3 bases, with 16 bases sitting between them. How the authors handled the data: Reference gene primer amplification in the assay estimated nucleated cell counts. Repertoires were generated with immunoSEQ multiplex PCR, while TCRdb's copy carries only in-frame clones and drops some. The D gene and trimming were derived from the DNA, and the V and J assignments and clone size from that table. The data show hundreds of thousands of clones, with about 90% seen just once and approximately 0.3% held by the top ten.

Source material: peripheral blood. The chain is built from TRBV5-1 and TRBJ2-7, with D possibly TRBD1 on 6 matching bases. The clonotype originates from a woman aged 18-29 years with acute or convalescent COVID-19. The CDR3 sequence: CASTDQGTIYEQYF. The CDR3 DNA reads TGCGCCAGCACTGACCAAGGGACAATCTACGAGCAGTACTTC. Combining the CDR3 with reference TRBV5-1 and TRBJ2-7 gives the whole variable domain KAGVTQTPRYLIKTRGQQVTLSCSPISGHRSVSWYQQTPGQGLQFLFEYFSETQRNKGNFPGRFSGRQFSNSRSEMNVSTLELGDSALYLCASTDQGTIYEQYFGPGTRLTVT.